This TCR beta chain was observed in a study of beta chain features in type 1 diabetes. Every bit of the isolated RNA underwent reverse transcription, so sequencing read expressed TCRB transcripts. Samples of naive, central memory and regulatory T cells yielded a mean of about 3.5 million reads. The protocol was immunoSEQ multiplex PCR, while the TCRdb copy is restricted to in-frame clones and leaves out a portion. Here the sample spans about 450,000 clones, about an eighth being singletons. The germline V gene has CDR1 SEHNR and CDR2 FQNEAQ (reference sequence). This CDR3 is 13 amino acids long. V was shortened by 1 base and J by 3 bases, with 6 bases between the two germline ends. Comments on this clone: The antigen remains unidentified.

Overall study results and limits: There was a moderate but significant shortening of TCRB CDR3s in all four CD4+ subsets of Type 1 diabetes patients.

Sequenced material: naive CD4+ T cells from blood. V and J are TRBV7-9 and TRBJ1-2; the D is unclear. The clonotype originates from a woman aged 18-29 years in good health. DNA of the CDR3: TGTGCCAGCAGCTTAGTAGGTGACTATGGCTACACCTTC. Translating it yields CASSLVGDYGYTF.